This T cell receptor beta chain is from a study of CD8 T cells in ankylosing spondylitis (TCRdb year 2017). With regard to the full study: To find TCR variants linked to disease, the study profiled T cell receptor beta repertoires in ankylosing spondylitis patients and healthy donors. The full study cohort was made up of approximately 27 ankylosing spondylitis patients and about a hundred healthy donors. Samples of peripheral blood were taken, and for ankylosing spondylitis patients, synovial fluid was collected as well.

Study-wide conclusions, independent of this receptor: A CD8+ phenotype was shown by the disease-linked clones, which were found at relatively low frequencies in peripheral blood. A TCR beta motif made up of about eight highly homologous amino acid variants appeared to be characteristic of blood from ankylosing spondylitis patients. According to the report, matched synovial fluid samples from ankylosing spondylitis patients were significantly enriched for the disease-linked clones. Some of the motif variants had been reported before in the synovial fluid and blood of reactive arthritis patients, a finding that suggests common disease-initiation mechanisms.

As to this clonotype: The target of this receptor is not known. No base quality values were provided; no much bigger clone lies one nucleotide off.

The data were produced on an Illumina HiSeq 2500. TCR beta libraries were prepared by quantitative 5'-RACE with molecular barcodes. Regarding the original processing steps: Disease-linked TCR variants were identified with a new computational method built on a probabilistic model of VDJ rearrangement. TCRdb redid the processing of the public reads, applying fastp at Q25 and MiXCR, and retained in-frame beta chains. For every CDR3 protein sequence, its rows merge into one entry that carries the most common genes and DNA. V and J calls and clone size were set by TCRdb, not the authors. The sample table contains hundreds of thousands of distinct CDR3 sequences; only one count was recorded for approximately 12% of them. The ten biggest clones cover just over 0.5% of the sample. Sequences were obtained from blood, either unsorted or a sorted T cell fraction (not recorded which). The TCR sequence derives from a male donor with ankylosing spondylitis.

CDR3 loop: CASSSQWALNTEAFF. The bases are TGTGCCAGCAGCTCACAATGGGCTCTTAACACTGAAGCTTTCTTT. The chain is assembled from TRBV5-6 and TRBJ1-1; the D gene is not confidently resolved. Reading the germline V gene gives CDR1 SGHDT and CDR2 YYEEEE. V and J lose 3 bases and 2 bases, and a span of 14 bases separates them. CDR3 length: 15 amino acids, cysteine to phenylalanine. Only the CDR3 DNA is retained, 45 bases long and in frame from the first base.